This entry describes one TCR beta chain. The entry originates in a study of T cell responses to AZD1222 COVID-19 vaccine. V gave up 4 bases and J gave up 3 bases; unmatched junction bases: 14. Germline CDR1 is MDHEN and CDR2 is SYDVKM. There are 17 residues in the CDR3. The table came from immunoSEQ multiplex PCR; TCRdb's copy has only in-frame clones and leaves some out. The sample consists of 120,000 or so clones, roughly nine tenths of them appearing once. Source: peripheral blood, taken on day 0 of AZD1222 vaccination. This clonotype was obtained from an adult in good health. The chain employs TRBV28 and TRBJ1-1; 7 bases agree with TRBD1. Here the CDR3 DNA reads TGTGCCAGCAGTTCCACCCACAGGGGCGTCACTTACACTGAAGCTTTCTTT. This codes for CASSSTHRGVTYTEAFF. Looking up the rest from reference TRBV28 and TRBJ1-1 gives the full variable domain: DVKVTQSSRYLVKRTGEKVFLECVQDMDHENMFWYRQDPGLGLRLIYFSYDVKMKEKGDIPEGYSVSREKKERFSLILESASTNQTSMYLCASSSTHRGVTYTEAFFGQGTRLTVV.